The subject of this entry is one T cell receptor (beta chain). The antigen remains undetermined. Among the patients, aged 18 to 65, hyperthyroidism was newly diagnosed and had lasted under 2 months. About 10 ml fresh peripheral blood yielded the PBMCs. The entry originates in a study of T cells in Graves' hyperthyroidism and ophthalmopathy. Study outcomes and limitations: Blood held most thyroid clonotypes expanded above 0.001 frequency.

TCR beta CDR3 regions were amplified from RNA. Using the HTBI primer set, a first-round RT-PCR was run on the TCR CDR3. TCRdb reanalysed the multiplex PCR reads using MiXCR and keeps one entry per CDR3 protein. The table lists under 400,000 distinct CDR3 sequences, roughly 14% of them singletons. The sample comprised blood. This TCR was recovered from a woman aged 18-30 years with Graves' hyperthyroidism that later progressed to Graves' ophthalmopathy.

CDR3 in amino acids: CASSLAGREWNEQFF. The CDR3, as DNA: TGTGCCAGCAGCTTAGCGGGGCGGGAGTGGAATGAGCAGTTCTTC. The J gene is TRBJ2-1, the V gene TRBV7-6; 7 nucleotides match TRBD2. Germline assignment: CDR1 SGHVS and CDR2 FNYEAQ. J gave up 7 bases and V 0 bases, and 6 bases lay outside the gene matches. The CDR3 spans 15 residues.